One and the same sample provided the 25 T cell receptor beta chains below, sequenced in a study of blood T cell repertoires in COVID-19. Clones were sequenced by immunoSEQ multiplex PCR, and TCRdb holds only the in-frame ones, with some missing. The sample shows fewer than 120,000 clones, approximately 79% of them seen only once. The specimen was peripheral blood. The receptors here all came from a woman of 80 years or more with active or convalescent COVID-19.

On this clone: Additional DNA sequences in this sample encode the identical CDR3. The rearrangement links TRBV29-1 to TRBJ1-1; TRBD1 agrees at 10 bases. V dropped 6 bases and J dropped 1; count of bases not matched to a gene: 2. The germline CDR1 and CDR2 sequences are SQVTM and ANQGSEA. The CDR3 spans 13 residues. CDR3 DNA sequence: TGCAGCGTGGGGGACAGGGGGAACACTGAAGCTTTCTTT. Its translation is CSVGDRGNTEAFF.

The chain uses TRBV4-1 and TRBJ2-5; 12 bases fit TRBD1. The V gene's germline CDR1 is MGHRA and CDR2 YSYEKL. The CDR3 runs to 17 residues. V shed 2 bases, J shed 4 bases, and the junction held 8 bases outside the gene matches. The CDR3 loop is CASSQPIRDRGRETQYF. CDR3 DNA: TGCGCCAGCAGCCAACCTATCCGGGACAGGGGGCGAGAGACCCAGTACTTC.

With respect to this clone: This same CDR3 is encoded by further DNA sequences in the sample. CDR3 region: CASSLVGGEQYF. CDR3 sequence (DNA): TGCGCCAGCAGCTTGGTCGGGGGCGAGCAGTACTTC. The chain carries TRBV5-1 and TRBJ2-7; TRBD2 is a possible D gene (6 bases). CDR3 length: 12 amino acids. Trimming left V 0 bases short and J 6 bases short, with 7 bases between. Germline CDR1 is SGHRS and CDR2 is YFSETQ.

The chain carries TRBV30 and TRBJ1-3, with 7 bases lining up with TRBD1. Germline CDR1 reads GTSNPN; CDR2 reads SVGIG (reference sequence). CDR3 size: 15 residues. Trimming at V came to 5 bases and at J to 1 base, leaving 8 bases not matched to a gene. The CDR3 DNA follows: TGTGCCTGGGGGGGGGACAGTAAATCTGGAAACACCATATATTTT. Its protein product is CAWGGDSKSGNTIYF.

The table lists this clone with a count of one. This chain links TRBV7-3 with TRBJ2-5; 10 bases line up with TRBD1. Germline V gene lookup returns CDR1 SGHTA and CDR2 FQGTGA. The CDR3 contains 15 residues. The V segment lost 5 bases and the J segment 5 bases; nucleotides outside the gene matches: 8. CDR3 residues: CASSPRQGARETQYF. The CDR3, as DNA: TGTGCCAGCAGCCCCCGACAGGGGGCGAGGGAGACCCAGTACTTC. Full variable domain (rest looked up from reference TRBV7-3 and TRBJ2-5): GAGVSQTPSNKVTEKGKYVELRCDPISGHTALYWYRQSLGQGPEFLIYFQGTGAADDSGLPNDRFFAVRPEGSVSTLKIQRTERGDSAVYLCASSPRQGARETQYFGPGTRLLVL.

This chain links TRBV5-1 with TRBJ2-1; 9 bases match TRBD2. CDR1 and CDR2 (germline): SGHRS, YFSETQ. After removal of 0 bases from V and 1 base from J, the junction contained 2 bases not matched to a gene. The CDR3 consists of 16 residues. This CDR3 is CASSLGTSASYNEQFF. The CDR3 bases are TGCGCCAGCAGCTTGGGGACTAGCGCATCCTACAATGAGCAGTTCTTC.

This clone was detected a few times. V gene TRBV28 combines with J gene TRBJ1-2, with 10 nucleotides matching TRBD1. The germline V gene encodes CDR1 MDHEN and CDR2 SYDVKM. The CDR3 contains 17 residues. With 5 bases clipped from V and 0 bases from J, the junction kept 9 bases outside the gene matches. Here the CDR3 reads CASSPGDRGFTNYGYTF. The CDR3 nucleotides are TGTGCCAGCAGTCCTGGGGACAGGGGCTTTACTAACTATGGCTACACCTTC.

This rearrangement joins TRBV28 to TRBJ2-3; 9 bases map to TRBD2. The germline V gene encodes CDR1 MDHEN and CDR2 SYDVKM. J gave up 3 bases and V 3 bases, and 10 bases lay outside the gene matches. This CDR3 region has 17 residues. This CDR3 is CASSFRGGLAGTDTQYF. CDR3 in DNA: TGTGCCAGCAGTTTTAGGGGGGGTCTAGCGGGAACAGATACGCAGTATTTT.

The V gene is TRBV29-1, the J gene TRBJ2-7; D is uncertain. The germline V gene encodes CDR1 SQVTM and CDR2 ANQGSEA. There are 14 residues in the CDR3. V shed 0 bases and J shed 0 bases, with 9 bases lying between them. CDR3 amino acids: CSVEDRGNSYEQYF. The CDR3 nucleotides are TGCAGCGTTGAAGATCGAGGAAACTCCTACGAGCAGTACTTC.

The V gene is TRBV5-1, the J gene TRBJ2-3; 9 bases fit TRBD1. Germline V CDR1 and CDR2: SGHRS, YFSETQ. Trimming at V came to 1 base and at J to 3 bases, leaving 6 bases not matched to a gene. CDR3 length: 16 residues. The CDR3, as DNA: TGCGCCAGCAGCTTGACTACAGGGGGCGTTACAGATACGCAGTATTTT. Amino acids: CASSLTTGGVTDTQYF.

As to this clone: A much larger clonotype is one base distant, so this may be a read error. The V gene is TRBV12-3 or TRBV12-4, the J gene TRBJ1-2; 7 bases line up with TRBD1. The CDR3 consists of 13 residues. Trimming cost V 6 bases and J 2 bases; bases outside gene matches: 3. This CDR3 reads CASSQGQNYGYTF. The DNA of the CDR3 is TGTGCCAGCAGCCAGGGACAGAACTATGGCTACACCTTC.

The chain joins TRBV11-2 to TRBJ2-1; tentative D call: TRBD2 (6 bases). This CDR3 contains 16 residues. Germline V gene data show CDR1 as SGHAT and CDR2 as FQNNGV. Trimming cost V 0 bases and J 10 bases, with 19 bases left between them. This chain's CDR3 is CASSLDLGGTPREQFF. The CDR3 DNA reads TGTGCCAGCAGCTTAGATCTTGGAGGGACCCCGAGGGAGCAGTTCTTC.

The CDR3 is CASSFGTDYEQYF. CDR3 DNA: TGTGCCAGCAGTTTTGGGACAGACTACGAGCAGTACTTC. V gene TRBV12-3 or TRBV12-4 combines with J gene TRBJ2-7, with 7 bases matching TRBD1. Trimming at V came to 3 bases and at J to 3 bases, leaving 2 bases not matched to a gene. The CDR3 runs 13 residues.

This sequence joins TRBV25-1 and TRBJ2-7; D is possibly TRBD2 (5 bases). This CDR3 has 13 residues. V was clipped by 3 bases and J by 5 bases, with 11 bases between them. Germline values: CDR1 MGHDK, CDR2 SYGVNS. CDR3 DNA: TGTGCCAGCAGTGATTGGACTGGTAACGAGCAGTACTTC. It codes for CASSDWTGNEQYF.

The chain joins TRBV9 to TRBJ1-3; 7 nucleotides agree with TRBD1. Germline loops: CDR1 SGDLS, CDR2 YYNGEE. There are 17 residues in the CDR3. The junction had 6 bases not matched to a gene; V was cut back by 0 bases and J by 0 bases. The CDR3 region has the DNA TGTGCCAGCAGCGTAGAAGGCAGGGGGTACTCTGGAAACACCATATATTTT. Amino acids: CASSVEGRGYSGNTIYF.

The J gene is TRBJ2-3, the V gene TRBV2; TRBD1 might be the D (5 bases). This CDR3 is built from 17 residues. From germline, CDR1 is SNHLY and CDR2 FYNNEI. Deletions cut 2 bases from V and 4 bases from J, with 19 bases between. CDR3 protein: CASSEILGLVQSDTQYF. The CDR3 DNA reads TGTGCCAGCAGTGAAATCTTGGGGCTAGTCCAGTCAGATACGCAGTATTTT.

V and J are TRBV18 and TRBJ2-3, with 10 bases lining up with TRBD2. The J segment lost 1 base and the V segment lost 4 bases, leaving 5 bases of the junction unmatched. Germline V lookup: CDR1 KGHSH, CDR2 LQKENI. This CDR3 spans 16 amino acids. The CDR3 DNA reads as TGTGCCAGCTCACTAAGGCTAGCGGGAGGCACAGATACGCAGTATTTT. This translates into CASSLRLAGGTDTQYF. Using reference TRBV18 and TRBJ2-3 for the parts outside the CDR3, the full variable domain is NAGVMQNPRHLVRRRGQEARLRCSPMKGHSHVYWYRQLPEEGLKFMVYLQKENIIDESGMPKERFSAEFPKEGPSILRIQQVVRGDSAAYFCASSLRLAGGTDTQYFGPGTRLTVL.

V and J are TRBV30 and TRBJ2-3; 7 positions agree with TRBD2. The germline V gene encodes CDR1 GTSNPN and CDR2 SVGIG (reference sequence). The CDR3 sequence is 13 residues long. V trimming: 4 bases; J trimming: 2 bases; junction bases outside the gene matches: 3. In nucleotides, the CDR3 is TGTGCCTGGACTAGCGGCAACACAGATACGCAGTATTTT. Its translation: CAWTSGNTDTQYF.

This chain joins TRBV4-3 and TRBJ1-1; D remains ambiguous. V lost 5 bases and J lost 0, with 13 bases in between. CDR1 LGHNA and CDR2 YSLEER come from the germline V gene. The CDR3 has 15 residues. DNA for the CDR3: TGCGCCAGCAGCGTCCGACGCGGCTTGAACACTGAAGCTTTCTTT. This sequence encodes CASSVRRGLNTEAFF.

J is TRBJ1-1 and V is TRBV5-1, with D maybe TRBD1 (5 bases). Germline V gene data show CDR1 as SGHRS and CDR2 as YFSETQ. Trimming pared 5 bases from V and 5 bases from J, leaving 19 bases between. This CDR3 is built from 15 residues. The CDR3 DNA is TGCGCCAGCAGTTCCACTCCGGAGGGGAAGACTGAAGCTTTCTTT. Its translation: CASSSTPEGKTEAFF. The full variable domain, rest sourced from reference TRBV5-1 and TRBJ1-1, is KAGVTQTPRYLIKTRGQQVTLSCSPISGHRSVSWYQQTPGQGLQFLFEYFSETQRNKGNFPGRFSGRQFSNSRSEMNVSTLELGDSALYLCASSSTPEGKTEAFFGQGTRLTVV.

The chain carries TRBV25-1 and TRBJ2-3, with 14 bases matching TRBD2. Trimming took 5 bases from V and 8 from J; bases not matched to a gene: 9. The CDR3 consists of 16 residues. Germline assignment: CDR1 MGHDK and CDR2 SYGVNS. In nucleotides, the CDR3 is TGTGCCAGCAGTACCCGACTAGCGGGAGGGCCCGGTACGCAGTATTTT. It is translated as CASSTRLAGGPGTQYF. The entire variable domain, with the rest obtained from reference TRBV25-1 and TRBJ2-3, is as follows: EADIYQTPRYLVIGTGKKITLECSQTMGHDKMYWYQQDPGMELHLIHYSYGVNSTEKGDLSSESTVSRIRTEHFPLTLESARPSHTSQYLCASSTRLAGGPGTQYFGPGTRLTVL.

V and J are TRBV7-8 and TRBJ2-5; the match to TRBD2 covers 8 bases. With V trimmed by 4 bases and J by 2 bases, 9 bases remained unmatched. The V gene's germline CDR1 is SGHVS and CDR2 FQNEAQ. The CDR3 has 16 amino acids. The CDR3 sequence is CASSSRRLAFQETQYF. In DNA, the CDR3 is TGTGCCAGCAGCTCGCGCAGACTAGCGTTTCAAGAGACCCAGTACTTC.

The CDR3 loop is CASSLTRGGEQYF. The CDR3, as DNA: TGTGCCAGCAGCTTAACAAGGGGAGGCGAGCAGTACTTC. The genes are TRBV7-3 and TRBJ2-7; a weak D match, TRBD2 (6 bases). The V end lost 0 bases, the J end lost 6 bases, and 9 bases lay between the germline ends. The CDR3 sequence is 13 residues long. Germline assignment: CDR1 SGHTA and CDR2 FQGTGA.

This clone has just one count. This chain links TRBV5-4 with TRBJ1-1, with TRBD1 identical over 7 bases. Trimming removed 6 bases from V and 1 base from J; junction bases left unmatched: 6. In germline, CDR1 is SGHNT, CDR2 YYREEE (reference sequence). There are 14 residues in the CDR3. The CDR3 spells CASTGRDRNTEAFF. The CDR3 DNA follows: TGTGCCAGCACCGGACGGGACAGGAACACTGAAGCTTTCTTT. Combining the CDR3 with reference TRBV5-4 and TRBJ1-1 gives the whole variable domain ETGVTQSPTHLIKTRGQQVTLRCSSQSGHNTVSWYQQALGQGPQFIFQYYREEENGRGNFPPRFSGLQFPNYSSELNVNALELDDSALYLCASTGRDRNTEAFFGQGTRLTVV.

This clone was recorded a few times. V and J are TRBV6-6 and TRBJ2-7; a possible D gene is TRBD2 (5 bases). Germline V CDR1 and CDR2: MNHNY, SVGAGI (reference sequence). V shed 6 bases and J shed 6 bases, with 12 bases lying between them. This CDR3 spans 12 amino acids. This CDR3 reads CASRDTSPEQYF. The CDR3 coding sequence is TGTGCCAGCAGAGATACTAGTCCCGAGCAGTACTTC.